This T cell receptor beta chain derives from a study of blood T cell repertoires in COVID-19. Turning to the study itself: The United States, Italy and Spain were the sources of the acute and convalescent COVID-19 samples. T cells, B-cell-depleted T cells, or PBMCs supplied cDNA or gDNA.

In germline, CDR1 is SGDLS, CDR2 YYNGEE. This CDR3 comprises 14 residues. J was trimmed by 7 bases and V by 3 bases; bases with no gene match: 5. Participants were aged roughly 18 to 89 years, lived in 24 US areas, and enrolled virtually. Authors' data handling: Nucleated cell number was recorded as an estimate derived from reference gene primer amplification. TCRdb's copy holds only in-frame clones and misses some; the assay was immunoSEQ multiplex PCR. Clone size and the V and J calls come from that table; the DNA yielded D and trimming. The sample contains about 200,000 clones, around 86% of which appear only once.

Sequencing was carried out using PBMCs or T cells enriched from blood (not recorded which). The rearrangement uses TRBV9 and TRBJ2-2; TRBD2 agrees at 8 bases. The source is a man aged 35-49 years with acute COVID-19. CDR3 in DNA: TGTGCCAGCAGCGCCGGGAGGGCCGGCGGGGAGCTGTTTTTT. Its translation: CASSAGRAGGELFF.